The source of this T cell receptor beta chain is a study of blood T cell repertoires in COVID-19. Study at large: Some COVID-19 samples were acute and others convalescent; all came from the United States, Italy and Spain. From T cells, B-cell-depleted T cells, or PBMCs came the material, which was cDNA or gDNA.

In the source study's methods: Estimates of nucleated cell counts were drawn from the amplification of reference gene primers. This table comes from immunoSEQ multiplex PCR, and its TCRdb copy is limited to in-frame clones, with some not included. V and J calls and clone size are copied from that table; D and trimming were computed from the DNA. The table includes under 150,000 clones, approximately 90% detected once. The CDR3 is made up of 14 amino acids. Deletions cut 4 bases from V and 6 bases from J, with 15 bases between. The germline V gene has CDR1 LGHDT and CDR2 YNNKEL (reference sequence). Sequenced sample: peripheral blood. This clonotype originated in a human donor with active COVID-19. The donor label of this sample is uncertain. This rearrangement joins TRBV3-1 (or the pseudogene TRBV3-2) to TRBJ1-2; D possibly corresponds to TRBD1 (6 bases). For the CDR3, the DNA is TGTGCCAGCAGCCTACTGGTAGGGGGTAATGGCTACACCTTC. Encoded protein: CASSLLVGGNGYTF.